This TCR beta chain derives from a study of OX40 agonist ivuxolimab in advanced cancers. CDR1 SNHLY and CDR2 FYNNEI come from the germline V gene. CDR3 length: 18 residues. V was clipped by 5 bases and J by 6 bases; unmatched bases: 16. Profiled with immunoSEQ multiplex PCR; TCRdb holds only in-frame clones, not every one. The repertoire holds about 27,000 clones, with less than 80% as singletons. The sample consisted of CD4+ or CD8+ T cells sorted from blood, taken in a trial of the OX40 agonist ivuxolimab. The TCR was taken from an adult with an advanced solid tumor such as melanoma, head and neck, liver or kidney cancer. The chain is built from TRBV2 and TRBJ1-5; TRBD1 matches 10 bases. The chain's CDR3 is CASSPLETGGIGGQPQHF. Here the CDR3 DNA reads TGTGCCAGCAGTCCACTGGAGACAGGGGGCATTGGGGGTCAGCCCCAGCATTTT.